The following is a T cell receptor beta chain sequence with its context. Germline CDR1 reads SEHNR; CDR2 reads FQNEAQ (reference sequence). The trim removed 5 bases at V and 4 bases at J, leaving 5 bases unmatched. CDR3 length: 16 amino acids. The data stem from a study of T cell changes during pregnancy in multiple sclerosis. Libraries were prepared by immunoSEQ multiplex PCR; TCRdb keeps only in-frame clonotypes and omits some of them. The table has tens of thousands of clones, 75% to 95% seen once. V is TRBV7-9 and J is TRBJ2-2; 12 bases are a match to TRBD2. This TCR was sampled from a female donor with multiple sclerosis, enrolled in a pregnancy study. The input for sequencing was CD8+ T cells from peripheral blood mononuclear cells, taken in the second trimester of pregnancy. CDR3: CASSPTSGRFTGELFF. The CDR3 DNA is TGTGCCAGCAGCCCGACTAGCGGGAGATTCACCGGGGAGCTGTTTTTT.